This entry lists 25 T cell receptor beta chains sequenced from one sample in a study of blood T cell repertoires in COVID-19. Libraries were prepared by immunoSEQ multiplex PCR; TCRdb keeps only in-frame clonotypes and omits some of them. The sample holds some 360,000 clones, around 90% seen once. Sequenced sample: peripheral blood. The source of these receptors is a woman in her sixties or seventies with COVID-19, enrolled during active disease.

The chain recombines TRBV27 with TRBJ1-3, with 9 bases matching TRBD1. The germline V gene encodes CDR1 MNHEY and CDR2 SMNVEV (reference sequence). V shed 0 bases and J 8 bases; nucleotides not matched to a gene: 2. This CDR3 is 14 amino acids long. CDR3 in DNA: TGTGCCAGCAGTTTATCACAGGGGGCGCACACCATATATTTT. It is translated as CASSLSQGAHTIYF.

CDR3 sequence: CASSPAGDTDTQYF. In nucleotides, the CDR3 is TGTGCCAGCAGCCCAGCGGGGGACACAGATACGCAGTATTTT. The chain has TRBV9 and TRBJ2-3; 8 nucleotides agree with TRBD2. With 4 bases clipped from V and 2 bases from J, the junction kept 3 bases outside the gene matches. Germline V gives CDR1 SGDLS, CDR2 YYNGEE. This CDR3 spans 14 amino acids. Full variable domain (missing parts from reference TRBV9 and TRBJ2-3): DSGVTQTPKHLITATGQRVTLRCSPRSGDLSVYWYQQSLDQGLQFLIQYYNGEERAKGNILERFSAQQFPDLHSELNLSSLELGDSALYFCASSPAGDTDTQYFGPGTRLTVL.

The table lists this clone with many counts. The genes are TRBV2 and TRBJ2-2; a possible D gene is TRBD2 (6 bases). The CDR3 sequence is 13 residues long. Trimming shortened V by 7 bases and J by 5 bases, and 11 bases separated the two germline ends. CDR1 is SNHLY, CDR2 FYNNEI, per germline. The CDR3 loop reads CASTEGGTGELFF. CDR3 DNA sequence: TGTGCCAGCACCGAAGGAGGGACCGGGGAGCTGTTTTTT.

This rearrangement joins TRBV7-8 to TRBJ1-3; 10 positions agree with TRBD1. J lost 0 bases, V lost 5 bases, and 10 bases had no gene match. Germline V lookup: CDR1 SGHVS, CDR2 FQNEAQ. The CDR3 has 18 amino acids. CDR3: CASSRRDRGFRSGNTIYF. The DNA for the CDR3 is TGTGCCAGCAGCCGTCGGGACAGGGGATTTCGCTCTGGAAACACCATATATTTT.

This sequence joins TRBV28 and TRBJ1-1, with 7 positions matching TRBD1. Germline lookup yields CDR1 MDHEN and CDR2 SYDVKM. V was clipped by 8 bases and J by 6 bases; unmatched bases: 6. CDR3 length equals 12 residues. The CDR3 nucleotides are TGTGCCAGCCTGTTGAGGGGGCCTGAAGCTTTCTTT. This sequence encodes CASLLRGPEAFF.

The chain has TRBV6-5 and TRBJ2-2; 8 positions match TRBD1. The germline V gene encodes CDR1 MNHEY and CDR2 SVGAGI. CDR3 length: 15 amino acids. The ends lost 10 bases at V and 3 bases at J; junction bases unmatched: 10. DNA for the CDR3: TGTGCCACCCCCCCAGGACAGGGTGACACCGGGGAGCTGTTTTTT. Its translation: CATPPGQGDTGELFF.

The V call is TRBV20-1, the J call TRBJ1-1; D ambiguous. V lost 5 bases and J 4 bases, leaving 8 bases between the germline ends. The CDR3 consists of 11 residues. Germline V gene data show CDR1 as DFQATT and CDR2 as SNEGSKA (reference sequence). DNA of the CDR3: TGCAGTGCTGCAGAACCCACTGAAGCTTTCTTT. Amino acids: CSAAEPTEAFF.

The V and J genes are TRBV11-2 and TRBJ1-6; 11 nucleotides line up with TRBD1. Unmatched junction bases numbered 8, after V lost 4 bases and J lost 6 bases. Per germline, CDR1 SGHAT and CDR2 FQNNGV. The CDR3 sequence is 17 residues long. The CDR3 bases are TGTGCCAGCAGCTCTTGGACAGGGGGCCGTCCTAATTCACCCCTCCACTTT. Residues: CASSSWTGGRPNSPLHF.

J is TRBJ1-2 and V is TRBV7-8, with D perhaps TRBD1 (5 bases). The CDR3 spans 15 residues. CDR1 is SGHVS and CDR2 is FQNEAQ in the germline V gene. The V gene lost 7 bases and the J gene lost 7 bases, with 22 bases spanning the gap. CDR3 loop: CASTFLETGTGGYTF. The DNA of the CDR3 is TGTGCCAGCACCTTTCTGGAAACCGGGACTGGTGGCTACACCTTC.

V usage is TRBV19 and J usage is TRBJ1-4, with 9 bases fitting TRBD1. The trim removed 9 bases at V and 6 bases at J, leaving 17 bases unmatched. There are 17 residues in the CDR3. The germline gives CDR1 LNHDA, CDR2 SQIVND (reference sequence). The CDR3 DNA follows: TGTGCCAGCGGGATGGACAGGGGTGGCATACTGGATGAAAAACTGTTTTTT. Translation gives CASGMDRGGILDEKLFF.

The V and J genes are TRBV11-1 and TRBJ1-2; TRBD1 might be the D (6 bases). Germline CDR1 is SGHAT and CDR2 is FQDESV (reference sequence). Trimming removed 1 base from V and 8 bases from J, with 11 bases in between. The CDR3 extends over 13 amino acids. The CDR3 nucleotides are TGTGCCAGCAGCTTAGAGGGGGAATCCGGCTACACCTTC. The encoded protein is CASSLEGESGYTF.

The chain has TRBV5-1 and TRBJ2-1, with TRBD2 matching over 15 bases. From germline, CDR1 is SGHRS and CDR2 YFSETQ. This CDR3 is built from 13 residues. The trim removed 3 bases at V and 12 bases at J, leaving 1 base unmatched. In nucleotides, the CDR3 is TGCGCCAGCAGCTGGGGACTAGCGGGGGGGCAGTTCTTC. Protein product: CASSWGLAGGQFF. The whole variable domain, filled in from reference TRBV5-1 and TRBJ2-1, reads KAGVTQTPRYLIKTRGQQVTLSCSPISGHRSVSWYQQTPGQGLQFLFEYFSETQRNKGNFPGRFSGRQFSNSRSEMNVSTLELGDSALYLCASSWGLAGGQFFGPGTRLTVL.

CDR3 loop: CASSSDSSYNSPLHF. In DNA, the CDR3 is TGTGCCAGCTCATCGGACAGCTCCTATAATTCACCCCTCCACTTT. The chain recombines TRBV18 with TRBJ1-6; tentative D call: TRBD1 (6 bases). The CDR3 totals 15 residues. The V and J ends lost 5 bases and 0 bases respectively, with 8 bases between them. Germline loops: CDR1 KGHSH, CDR2 LQKENI.

The rearrangement joins TRBV6-4 to TRBJ1-1; maybe TRBD1 (6 bases). V dropped 5 bases and J dropped 4 bases, with 11 bases sitting between them. Germline-derived CDR1 and CDR2 are MRHNA and SNTAGT. The CDR3 has 13 amino acids. The CDR3 sequence is CASSPEGVTEAFF. DNA of the CDR3: TGTGCCAGCAGTCCCGAGGGGGTCACTGAAGCTTTCTTT.

This clone was observed a few times. The chain links TRBV5-1 to TRBJ1-4, with a possible D match to TRBD1 (5 bases). Trimming removed 0 bases from V and 3 bases from J, with 9 bases in between. The CDR3 is made up of 15 amino acids. Germline assignment: CDR1 SGHRS and CDR2 YFSETQ. DNA for the CDR3: TGCGCCAGCAGCTTGGAAGGGGCTTCTAATGAAAAACTGTTTTTT. Translated, it gives CASSLEGASNEKLFF.

The rearrangement uses TRBV5-1 and TRBJ2-2; TRBD2 is a possible D gene (5 bases). The CDR3 consists of 15 residues. CDR1 is SGHRS, CDR2 YFSETQ, per germline. Trimming left V 4 bases short and J 1 base short, with 11 bases between. For the CDR3, the DNA is TGCGCCAGCAGCGCATCTAGCCGGAACACCGGGGAGCTGTTTTTT. This codes for CASSASSRNTGELFF.

The chain joins TRBV6-5 to TRBJ1-2; 10 bases agree with TRBD1. The CDR3 is 14 residues long. V lost 2 bases and J lost 6; bases outside the gene matches: 3. The germline V gene encodes CDR1 MNHEY and CDR2 SVGAGI. Here the CDR3 reads CASSYLTGGDGYTF. The CDR3 nucleotides are TGTGCCAGCAGTTACCTGACAGGGGGCGATGGCTACACCTTC.

The chain has TRBV10-3 and TRBJ1-2; 7 bases map to TRBD1. Germline trimming cut 6 bases from V and 0 bases from J; bases unmatched to any gene: 10. Germline lookup yields CDR1 ENHRY and CDR2 SYGVKD. The CDR3 runs to 16 residues. The CDR3 coding sequence is TGTGCCATCAGGACAGGGCCCGGCGGATCTAACTATGGCTACACCTTC. Protein: CAIRTGPGGSNYGYTF.

In DNA form, the CDR3 reads TGTGCCAGCAGCTTAGGTTACAGGGAACATAATTCACCCCTCCACTTT. This encodes CASSLGYREHNSPLHF. This chain joins TRBV7-3 and TRBJ1-6, with D perhaps TRBD1 (6 bases). Trimming removed 2 bases from V and 5 bases from J, with 13 bases in between. The CDR3 has 16 amino acids. Germline V gene sequence: CDR1 SGHTA, CDR2 FQGTGA.

As regards this clone: An end of the junction differs from the germline gene, which may be a read error. V gene TRBV5-8 combines with J gene TRBJ1-2, with TRBD1 matching over 7 bases. Germline V lookup: CDR1 SGHTS, CDR2 YDEGEE. This CDR3 has 13 amino acids. DNA for the CDR3: TGTGCCAGCAGCTGGGGGTATGGGGGACAGACCCTTTTC. This translates into CASSWGYGGQTLF.

The chain couples TRBV6-1 to TRBJ1-5, with D hard to call. The V end lost 0 bases, the J end lost 9 bases, and 15 bases lay between the germline ends. Germline CDR1 MNHNS, CDR2 SASEGT. The CDR3 totals 15 residues. CDR3 bases: TGTGCCAGCAGTGAAGCGTATGAATCCCGGGGGCCCCAGCATTTT. It translates to CASSEAYESRGPQHF.

This chain joins TRBV28 and TRBJ1-2, with unresolved D. CDR1 and CDR2 from the germline V gene are MDHEN and SYDVKM. Between the trimmed V and J ends, which lost 5 bases and 1 base, there was a span of 8 bases. CDR3 length: 13 residues. As DNA, the CDR3 is TGTGCCAGCAGTCCCGGTCGTAACTATGGCTACACCTTC. As protein: CASSPGRNYGYTF.

The chain joins TRBV11-1 to TRBJ1-5; no clear D gene. The CDR3 sequence is 13 residues long. Germline V gene lookup returns CDR1 SGHAT and CDR2 FQDESV (reference sequence). With 3 bases removed from V and 6 bases from J, the gap between germline ends came to 9 bases. This CDR3 is CASSFGESQPQHF. The CDR3, as DNA: TGTGCCAGCAGCTTCGGGGAAAGTCAGCCCCAGCATTTT.

V is TRBV27 and J is TRBJ1-6; 7 nucleotides match TRBD1. Germline loops: CDR1 MNHEY, CDR2 SMNVEV (reference sequence). J lost 4 bases, V lost 6 bases, and 3 bases had no gene match. The CDR3 length is 14 residues. The CDR3 loop reads CASSPGQYNSPLHF. Written as DNA, the CDR3 is TGTGCCAGCAGCCCGGGACAGTATAATTCACCCCTCCACTTT.

The genes are TRBV5-1 and TRBJ2-2, with 8 bases matching TRBD1. The CDR3 is made up of 16 amino acids. V lost 0 bases to trimming and J lost 1 base; unmatched junction nucleotides: 2. Germline values: CDR1 SGHRS, CDR2 YFSETQ. The CDR3 DNA is TGCGCCAGCAGCTTGGCCGGGACAGGGAACACCGGGGAGCTGTTTTTT. It is translated as CASSLAGTGNTGELFF. The full variable domain, its missing parts supplied by reference TRBV5-1 and TRBJ2-2, is KAGVTQTPRYLIKTRGQQVTLSCSPISGHRSVSWYQQTPGQGLQFLFEYFSETQRNKGNFPGRFSGRQFSNSRSEMNVSTLELGDSALYLCASSLAGTGNTGELFFGEGSRLTVL.